The 11 T cell receptor beta chains listed next were all sequenced from one sample in a study of blood T cell repertoires in COVID-19. Clones were sequenced by immunoSEQ multiplex PCR, and TCRdb holds only the in-frame ones, with some missing. The table has over 90,000 clones, 85% to 90% seen once. The material sequenced was peripheral blood. These receptors were taken from an older woman in a cohort sampled during active or convalescent COVID-19.

This clone came up a few times. V and J are TRBV6-5 and TRBJ1-2; D remains unclear. The CDR3 has 15 amino acids. Germline values: CDR1 MNHEY, CDR2 SVGAGI. V lost 4 bases and J lost 0, with 12 bases in between. As DNA, the CDR3 is TGTGCCAGCAGTTCCAAGAGGCTCGCTAACTATGGCTACACCTTC. Translated, it gives CASSSKRLANYGYTF.

The J gene is TRBJ2-5, the V gene TRBV9, with D possibly matching TRBD2 (6 bases). Trimming took 2 bases from V and 4 from J, leaving 9 bases between them. The CDR3 has 13 amino acids. Germline V gene lookup returns CDR1 SGDLS and CDR2 YYNGEE. CDR3 amino acids: CASSVQGGETQYF. The DNA of the CDR3 is TGTGCCAGCAGCGTTCAGGGAGGAGAGACCCAGTACTTC.

This clone was recorded once. This chain links TRBV7-9 with TRBJ1-6; D remains ambiguous. Germline V lookup: CDR1 SEHNR, CDR2 FQNEAQ (reference sequence). Between the trimmed V and J ends, which lost 5 bases and 1 base, there was a span of 12 bases. The CDR3 is 16 amino acids. CDR3 sequence reads: CASSLTTGSYNSPLHF. CDR3 bases: TGTGCCAGCAGCCTAACCACGGGATCCTATAATTCACCCCTCCACTTT.

This chain uses TRBV6-5 with TRBJ2-1; 12 bases fit TRBD2. Germline CDR1 and CDR2: MNHEY and SVGAGI. Trimming removed 7 bases from V and 7 bases from J; junction bases left unmatched: 8. The CDR3 is 15 residues long. The chain's CDR3 is CASKLAGGSSNEQFF. The CDR3 DNA follows: TGTGCCAGCAAACTAGCGGGAGGTAGTTCTAATGAGCAGTTCTTC.

The CDR3 protein is CASTEDRGQAYGYTF. In nucleotides, the CDR3 is TGTGCCAGTACCGAGGACAGGGGGCAAGCCTATGGCTACACCTTC. The chain is built from TRBV19 and TRBJ1-2, with 11 bases that match TRBD1. Germline trimming cut 7 bases from V and 4 bases from J; bases unmatched to any gene: 8. Germline values: CDR1 LNHDA, CDR2 SQIVND (reference sequence). This CDR3 contains 15 residues.

The chain links TRBV5-8 to TRBJ1-4; TRBD1 matches at 9 bases. CDR1 and CDR2 from the germline V gene are SGHTS and YDEGEE. Unmatched junction bases numbered 11, after V lost 2 bases and J lost 3 bases. The CDR3 is 18 residues long. Here the CDR3 reads CASSFVQGAFLANEKLFF. CDR3 bases: TGTGCCAGCAGCTTCGTACAGGGGGCGTTCCTGGCTAATGAAAAACTGTTTTTT.

This sequence joins TRBV15 and TRBJ1-2; no definite D call. With 6 bases removed from V and 7 bases from J, the gap between germline ends came to 12 bases. Per germline, CDR1 LNHNV and CDR2 YYDKDF (reference sequence). This CDR3 region has 12 residues. Written as DNA, the CDR3 is TGTGCCACCAGTCCAGAGGTCGGTGGCTACACCTTC. This sequence encodes CATSPEVGGYTF.

V usage is TRBV28 and J usage is TRBJ2-7; 10 bases agree with TRBD2. CDR1 is MDHEN, CDR2 SYDVKM, per germline. CDR3 length: 15 residues. The junction had 7 bases not matched to a gene; V was cut back by 5 bases and J by 3 bases. The CDR3 spells CASSPIGLADYEQYF. CDR3 nucleotides: TGTGCCAGCAGTCCCATTGGACTAGCGGACTACGAGCAGTACTTC.

The rearrangement uses TRBV11-2 and TRBJ2-5, with D perhaps TRBD2 (6 bases). V lost 1 base and J 3 bases, leaving 6 bases between the germline ends. CDR1 is SGHAT, CDR2 FQNNGV, per germline. The CDR3 contains 13 residues. CDR3 nucleotides: TGTGCCAGCAGCTTAGGCGGGAAAGAGACCCAGTACTTC. Protein sequence: CASSLGGKETQYF.

The rearrangement uses TRBV28 and TRBJ1-1; D is uncertain. The CDR3 extends over 16 amino acids. Per the germline V gene, CDR1 is MDHEN and CDR2 is SYDVKM. Trimming took off 6 bases at V and 6 bases at J, with 23 bases between the two ends. CDR3 sequence (DNA): TGTGCCAGCAGCCTATTACGACGCGGAGGAGTTGCTGAAGCTTTCTTT. Amino acids: CASSLLRRGGVAEAFF.

The chain is built from TRBV6-5 and TRBJ1-6; D not resolved. V was trimmed by 2 bases and J by 2 bases, leaving 4 bases between them. Germline V gene lookup returns CDR1 MNHEY and CDR2 SVGAGI. The CDR3 is made up of 14 amino acids. The CDR3 region has the DNA TGTGCCAGCAGTTACAGCCCCTATAATTCACCCCTCCACTTT. It yields the protein CASSYSPYNSPLHF.